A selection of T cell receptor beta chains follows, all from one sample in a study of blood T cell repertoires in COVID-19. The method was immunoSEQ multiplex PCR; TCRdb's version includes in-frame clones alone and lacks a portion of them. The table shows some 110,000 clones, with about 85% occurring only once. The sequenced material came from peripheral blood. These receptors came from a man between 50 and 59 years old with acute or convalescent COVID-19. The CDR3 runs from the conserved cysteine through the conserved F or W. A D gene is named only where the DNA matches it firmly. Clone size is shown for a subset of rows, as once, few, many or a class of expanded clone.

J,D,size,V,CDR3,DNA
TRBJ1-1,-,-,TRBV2,CASVRGGSTEAFF,TGTGCCAGCGTAAGGGGAGGGTCCACTGAAGCTTTCTTT
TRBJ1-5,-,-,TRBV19,CASSFGNQPQHF,TGTGCCAGTTCGTTTGGCAATCAGCCCCAGCATTTT
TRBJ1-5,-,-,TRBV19,CASSTTGTNSNQPQHF,TGTGCCAGTAGCACGACTGGCACCAATAGCAATCAGCCCCAGCATTTT
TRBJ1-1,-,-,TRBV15,CATRDHRKNTEAFF,TGTGCCACCAGGGATCACAGGAAGAACACTGAAGCTTTCTTT
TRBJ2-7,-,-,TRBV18,CASSPRDSYEQYF,TGTGCCAGCTCTCCCAGAGACAGCTACGAGCAGTACTTC
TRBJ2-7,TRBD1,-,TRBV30,CAWSVMDRGDEQYF,TGTGCCTGGAGTGTCATGGACAGGGGAGACGAGCAGTACTTC
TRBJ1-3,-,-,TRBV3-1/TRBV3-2,CASSQNPSYPGNTIYF,TGTGCCAGCAGCCAAAACCCAAGCTACCCTGGAAACACCATATATTTT
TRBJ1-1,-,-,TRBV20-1,CSAKPGTEAFF,TGCAGTGCTAAGCCTGGCACTGAAGCTTTCTTT
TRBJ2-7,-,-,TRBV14,CASSRQHYEQYF,TGTGCCAGCTCGAGACAGCACTACGAGCAGTACTTC
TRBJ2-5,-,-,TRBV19,CASRPGTKQETQYF,TGTGCCAGTAGACCAGGGACAAAACAAGAGACCCAGTACTTC
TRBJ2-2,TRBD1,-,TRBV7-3,CASSSGTVRTGELFF,TGTGCCAGCAGCTCCGGGACAGTGCGGACCGGGGAGCTGTTTTTT
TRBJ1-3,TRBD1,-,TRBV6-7,CASKADVGQVSGNTIYF,TGTGCCAGCAAAGCAGATGTCGGACAGGTCTCTGGAAACACCATATATTTT
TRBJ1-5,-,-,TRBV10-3,CAISEAGHLSNQPQHF,TGTGCCATCAGTGAAGCGGGACACCTTAGCAATCAGCCCCAGCATTTT
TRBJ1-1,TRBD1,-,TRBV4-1,CASSQETRDRSTEAFF,TGCGCCAGCAGCCAAGAGACGCGGGACAGGAGCACTGAAGCTTTCTTT
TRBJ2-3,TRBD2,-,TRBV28,CASSLYWETGTSGSTDTQYF,TGTGCCAGCAGTTTATATTGGGAGACAGGGACTAGCGGGAGCACAGATACGCAGTATTTT
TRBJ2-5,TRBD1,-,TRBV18,CASSARDREVETQYF,TGTGCCAGCTCTGCCCGGGACAGGGAGGTCGAGACCCAGTACTTC
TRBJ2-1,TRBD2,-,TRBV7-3,CASSQSLAGAGEQFF,TGTGCCAGCAGCCAATCACTAGCGGGAGCTGGAGAGCAGTTCTTC
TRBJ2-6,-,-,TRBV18,CASSLIRDKGISGANVLTF,TGTGCCAGCTCACTTATCCGGGACAAGGGTATTTCTGGGGCCAACGTCCTGACTTTC
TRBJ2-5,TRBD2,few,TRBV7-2,CASSSYRTRIETQYF,TGTGCCAGCAGCTCATATCGGACTAGGATAGAGACCCAGTACTTC
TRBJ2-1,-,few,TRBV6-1,CASSEMGTGYAEQFF,TGTGCCAGCAGTGAGATGGGGACTGGATACGCTGAGCAGTTCTTC
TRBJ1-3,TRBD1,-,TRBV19,CASSIRTGGAGNTIYF,TGTGCCAGTAGTATAAGAACAGGGGGCGCCGGGAACACCATATATTTT
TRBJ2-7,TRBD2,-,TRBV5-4,CASSPPGLAGDEQYF,TGTGCCAGCAGCCCTCCGGGACTAGCGGGAGACGAGCAGTACTTC
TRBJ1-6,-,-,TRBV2,CASTMKRGNSPLHF,TGTGCCAGCACTATGAAACGCGGGAACTCACCCCTCCACTTT
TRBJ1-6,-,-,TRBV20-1,CSVGESPLHF,TGCAGTGTAGGGGAATCACCCCTCCACTTT
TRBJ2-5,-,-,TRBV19,CASMATGQETQYF,TGTGCCAGTATGGCGACAGGACAAGAGACCCAGTACTTC
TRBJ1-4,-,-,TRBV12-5,CARAYVTQEGSREKLFF,TGTGCTAGGGCCTACGTAACCCAGGAGGGCTCTAGAGAAAAACTGTTTTTT
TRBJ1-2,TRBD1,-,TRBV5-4,CASSLPGTGSNYGYTF,TGTGCCAGCAGCTTACCCGGGACAGGGTCCAACTATGGCTACACCTTC
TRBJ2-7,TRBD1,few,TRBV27,CASSRRRQGFYEQYF,TGTGCCAGCAGTCGCCGGCGACAGGGCTTTTACGAGCAGTACTTC
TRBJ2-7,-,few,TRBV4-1,CASSQDPPNEQYF,TGCGCCAGCAGCCAAGACCCCCCAAACGAGCAGTACTTC